Below, one T cell receptor (beta chain) is given with its context. Trimming stripped 8 bases from V and 3 bases from J, with 20 bases between. CDR1 SGHNT and CDR2 YENEEA come from the germline V gene. There are 15 residues in the CDR3. The age range of participants was about 18 to 100 years, with residence in about 25 US areas. Cohort 3 donors counted as recovered after two negative PCRs, clearance, or resolved symptoms. Original processing notes: Estimation of nucleated cell counts was performed using reference gene primer amplification. Here immunoSEQ multiplex PCR was the method, and the copy in TCRdb shows in-frame clones only, minus some. The DNA gave D and trimming, while V, J and clone size come from that table. This sample yields about 260,000 clones, of which 86% are seen a single time; 2% to 2.5% belongs to the top ten. This record belongs to a study of blood T cell repertoires in COVID-19. Study-wide context: The United States, Italy and Spain supplied acute and convalescent COVID-19 samples.

The rearrangement uses TRBV11-3 and TRBJ2-7, with D unclear. The sequence was collected from a woman aged 50 to 60 who had recovered from COVID-19. The material sequenced was PBMCs or T cells enriched from blood (not recorded which). CDR3: CASGPRWQINYEQYF. In nucleotides, the CDR3 is TGTGCCAGCGGGCCCAGGTGGCAGATAAACTACGAGCAGTACTTC.